Each of the 16 T cell receptor beta chains below was sequenced from the same sample in a study of blood T cell repertoires in COVID-19. This table comes from immunoSEQ multiplex PCR, and its TCRdb copy is limited to in-frame clones, with some not included. The sample shows roughly 500,000 clones, about 85% of them seen only once. The sequencing input was PBMCs or T cells enriched from blood (not recorded which). The receptors were gathered from a woman aged 60-75 years who had recovered from COVID-19.

The chain employs TRBV3-1 (or the pseudogene TRBV3-2) and TRBJ1-1; possibly TRBD1 for D (5 bases). Germline V gene lookup returns CDR1 LGHDT and CDR2 YNNKEL (reference sequence). V was shortened by 4 bases and J by 4 bases, with 10 bases between the two germline ends. This CDR3 has 13 amino acids. The CDR3: CASSRRGGTEAFF. The CDR3 bases are TGTGCCAGCAGCCGCCGGGGGGGCACTGAAGCTTTCTTT.

The chain recombines TRBV5-5 with TRBJ1-4; tentative D call: TRBD1 (5 bases). CDR3 size: 14 residues. V was pared by 7 bases and J by 5 bases, with 15 bases between. Germline loops: CDR1 SGHKS, CDR2 YYEKEE (reference sequence). The CDR3 spells CASSRGFLNEKLFF. The CDR3 nucleotides read TGTGCCAGCTCTAGGGGATTTTTGAATGAAAAACTGTTTTTT.

The genes are TRBV20-1 and TRBJ2-1; perhaps TRBD2 as D (5 bases). V lost 3 bases and J lost 7, with 16 bases in between. Germline values: CDR1 DFQATT, CDR2 SNEGSKA (reference sequence). The CDR3 extends over 14 amino acids. Here the CDR3 reads CSASQGLARNEQFF. CDR3 bases: TGCAGTGCTAGTCAAGGGCTAGCAAGGAATGAGCAGTTCTTC.

The chain couples TRBV4-2 to TRBJ2-3, with D maybe TRBD2 (5 bases). The CDR3 has 14 residues. Germline CDR1 LGHNA, CDR2 YNFKEQ. V was cut by 1 base and J by 3 bases, with 8 bases left in between. The DNA for the CDR3 is TGTGCCAGCAGCCAAGGGAGCGGTACAGATACGCAGTATTTT. This sequence encodes CASSQGSGTDTQYF.

On this clone itself: Other DNA variants within this sample encode the same CDR3. V and J are TRBV4-1 and TRBJ2-3; D unresolved. The V and J ends lost 2 bases and 0 bases respectively, with 6 bases between them. The CDR3 is 14 amino acids. CDR1 MGHRA and CDR2 YSYEKL come from the germline V gene. The CDR3, as DNA: TGCGCCAGCAGCCAAACCGGGAGCACAGATACGCAGTATTTT. This translates into CASSQTGSTDTQYF.

The gene calls are TRBV12-3 or TRBV12-4 and TRBJ1-5; 8 positions agree with TRBD1. The CDR3 has 13 residues. The V and J ends lost 8 bases and 4 bases, in that order; junction bases with no gene match: 4. CDR3: CASLDRANQPQHF. Here the CDR3 DNA reads TGTGCCAGCCTGGACAGGGCAAATCAGCCCCAGCATTTT.

The rearrangement links TRBV19 to TRBJ1-5; 7 nucleotides align to TRBD1. V trimming: 1 base; J trimming: 4 bases; junction bases outside the gene matches: 16. Germline CDR1 and CDR2: LNHDA and SQIVND (reference sequence). This CDR3 is 19 amino acids long. The chain's CDR3 is CASSIGQGSAKRANQPQHF. The DNA of the CDR3 is TGTGCCAGTAGTATAGGACAGGGTTCGGCAAAACGGGCGAATCAGCCCCAGCATTTT.

The rearrangement links TRBV4-1 to TRBJ2-7; D not certain. Germline CDR1 and CDR2: MGHRA and YSYEKL. CDR3 length equals 14 residues. Trimming took off 1 base at V and 0 bases at J, with 7 bases between the two ends. The CDR3: CASSQVANSYEQYF. The CDR3 DNA reads as TGCGCCAGCAGCCAAGTGGCCAACTCCTACGAGCAGTACTTC.

This clone was counted only a few times. The J gene is TRBJ1-4, the V gene TRBV6-1, with a weak D call TRBD1 (5 bases). V gave up 3 bases and J gave up 8 bases, with 16 bases separating them. CDR3 length: 15 residues. CDR1 is MNHNS and CDR2 is SASEGT in the germline V gene. The CDR3 DNA is TGTGCCAGCAGTGACCCCAAGGGGTTGAAGGAAAAACTGTTTTTT. Residues: CASSDPKGLKEKLFF.

This clone showed up just once. Additional DNA sequences in this sample encode the identical CDR3. The V call is TRBV18, the J call TRBJ2-5; possibly TRBD2 for D (6 bases). V dropped 3 bases and J dropped 1 base, with 6 bases sitting between them. The V gene's germline CDR1 is KGHSH and CDR2 LQKENI. The length of the CDR3 is 13 residues. The CDR3 sequence: CASSPRGQETQYF. The CDR3 DNA is TGTGCCAGCTCACCGCGGGGCCAAGAGACCCAGTACTTC.

This chain connects TRBV6-1 to TRBJ2-5, with 14 bases identical to TRBD2. CDR1 and CDR2 from the germline V gene are MNHNS and SASEGT. V trimming: 2 bases; J trimming: 2 bases; junction bases outside the gene matches: 4. The CDR3 has 17 amino acids. DNA of the CDR3: TGTGCCAGCAGTGAATGGGGACTAGCGGGGGCTCAAGAGACCCAGTACTTC. Its translation is CASSEWGLAGAQETQYF.

This rearrangement joins TRBV21-1 to TRBJ2-7; the table's D call, TRBD1, was not checked against the DNA. TRBV21-1 is classified as a pseudogene. The CDR3 loop spans 16 amino acids. CDR3 DNA: TGTGCCAGCAGCACTCGTGCCGACAACTTCTACTACGAGCAGTACGTC. Amino acids: CASSTRADNFYYEQYV.

This sequence joins TRBV5-1 and TRBJ1-1; D ambiguous. V lost 2 bases and J lost 1, with 6 bases in between. The CDR3 contains 13 residues. The germline CDR1 and CDR2 sequences are SGHRS and YFSETQ. CDR3 in amino acids: CASSLQWNTEAFF. The CDR3 DNA reads TGCGCCAGCAGCTTACAGTGGAACACTGAAGCTTTCTTT.

The chain uses TRBV5-8 and TRBJ1-5; D ambiguous. This CDR3 spans 11 amino acids. V lost 4 bases, J lost 3 bases, and 2 bases lay in between. Germline assignment: CDR1 SGHTS and CDR2 YDEGEE. In DNA form, the CDR3 reads TGTGCCAGCAGCCACAATCAGCCCCAGCATTTT. Translation gives CASSHNQPQHF. Looking up the rest from reference TRBV5-8 and TRBJ1-5 gives the full variable domain: EAGVTQSPTHLIKTRGQQATLRCSPISGHTSVYWYQQALGLGLQFLLWYDEGEERNRGNFPPRFSGRQFPNYSSELNVNALELEDSALYLCASSHNQPQHFGDGTRLSIL.

The rearrangement joins TRBV5-1 to TRBJ2-3; 9 bases match TRBD1. Germline loops: CDR1 SGHRS, CDR2 YFSETQ. This CDR3 spans 16 amino acids. V dropped 7 bases and J dropped 0; count of bases not matched to a gene: 9. CDR3 loop: CASRDRAQSSTDTQYF. CDR3 sequence (DNA): TGCGCCAGCCGGGACAGGGCCCAATCGAGCACAGATACGCAGTATTTT.

V and J are TRBV21-1 and TRBJ2-7; TRBD1 is the table's D call, not checked against the DNA. TRBV21-1 is listed as a pseudogene. CDR3 length: 15 amino acids. The CDR3 sequence: CASSTRTGSKNEQYV. DNA of the CDR3: TGTGCCAGCAGCACTCGGACAGGGTCGAAGAACGAGCAGTACGTC.